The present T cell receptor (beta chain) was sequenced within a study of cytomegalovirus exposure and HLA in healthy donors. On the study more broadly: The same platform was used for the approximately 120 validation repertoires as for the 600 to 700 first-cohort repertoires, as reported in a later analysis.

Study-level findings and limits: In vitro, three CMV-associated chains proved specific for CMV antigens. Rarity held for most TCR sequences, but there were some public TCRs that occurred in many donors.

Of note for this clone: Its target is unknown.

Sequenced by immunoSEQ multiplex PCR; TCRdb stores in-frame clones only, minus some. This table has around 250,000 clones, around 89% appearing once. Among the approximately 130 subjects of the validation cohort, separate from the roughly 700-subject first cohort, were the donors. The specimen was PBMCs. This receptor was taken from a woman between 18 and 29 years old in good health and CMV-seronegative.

CDR3 nucleotide sequence: TGTGCCAGCAGTTTAGCTGCTAGCGGGGGAGGATTAAACGAGCAGTACGTC. This translates into CASSLAASGGGLNEQYV. The rearrangement joins TRBV28 to TRBJ2-7; 10 bases match TRBD2. Germline V gene lookup returns CDR1 MDHEN and CDR2 SYDVKM. The junction had 12 bases not matched to a gene; V was cut back by 2 bases and J by 5 bases. The CDR3 is 17 amino acids.